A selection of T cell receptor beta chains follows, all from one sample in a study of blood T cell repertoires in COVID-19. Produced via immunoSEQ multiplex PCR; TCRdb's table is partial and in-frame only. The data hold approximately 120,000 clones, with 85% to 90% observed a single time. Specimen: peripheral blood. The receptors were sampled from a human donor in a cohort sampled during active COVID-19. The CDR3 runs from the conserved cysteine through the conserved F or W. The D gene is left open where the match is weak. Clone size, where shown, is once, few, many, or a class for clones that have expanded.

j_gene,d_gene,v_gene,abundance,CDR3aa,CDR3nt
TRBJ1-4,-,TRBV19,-,CASSPREGSSSALNEKLFF,TGTGCCAGTAGTCCCCGGGAGGGGTCTTCTTCGGCGCTGAATGAAAAACTGTTTTTT
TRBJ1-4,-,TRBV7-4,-,CASSQTGPNEKLFF,TGTGCCAGCAGCCAGACAGGACCTAATGAAAAACTGTTTTTT
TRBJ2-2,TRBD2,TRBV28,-,CASRAGGGYTGELFF,TGTGCCAGCCGAGCCGGCGGGGGGTACACCGGGGAGCTGTTTTTT
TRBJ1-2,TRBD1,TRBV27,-,CASSFSRQGNYGYTF,TGTGCCAGCAGTTTCTCCCGACAGGGGAACTATGGCTACACCTTC
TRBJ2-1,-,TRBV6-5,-,CASSYLGTKVNEQFF,TGTGCCAGCAGTTACCTCGGGACAAAAGTCAATGAGCAGTTCTTC
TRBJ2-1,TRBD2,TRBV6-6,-,CASSYRTSGKINEQFF,TGTGCCAGCAGTTACCGGACTAGCGGGAAGATCAATGAGCAGTTCTTC
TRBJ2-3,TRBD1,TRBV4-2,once,CASAPGGQITDTQYF,TGTGCCAGCGCCCCAGGGGGACAGATCACAGATACGCAGTATTTT
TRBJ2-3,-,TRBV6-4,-,CASSARSLGTDTQYF,TGTGCCAGCAGTGCTCGGTCCCTCGGCACAGATACGCAGTATTTT
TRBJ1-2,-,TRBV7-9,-,CASSPLGQGEGYTF,TGTGCCAGCAGCCCTTTGGGACAAGGAGAAGGCTACACCTTC
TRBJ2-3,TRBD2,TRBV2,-,CASSGPGGFHTQYF,TGTGCCAGCAGTGGACCGGGGGGTTTTCATACGCAGTATTTT
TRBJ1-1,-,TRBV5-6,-,CASSDGGVYTEAFF,TGTGCCAGCAGTGATGGAGGGGTGTACACTGAAGCTTTCTTT
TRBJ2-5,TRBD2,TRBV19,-,CASSIRPSGRTYQETQYF,TGTGCCAGTAGTATTAGGCCTAGCGGGAGGACGTACCAAGAGACCCAGTACTTC
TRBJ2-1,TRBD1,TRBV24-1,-,CATSDTLTGVGNNEQFF,TGTGCCACCAGTGATACACTCACAGGGGTTGGGAACAATGAGCAGTTCTTC
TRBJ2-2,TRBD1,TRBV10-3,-,CAISDSTGRHGELFF,TGTGCCATCAGTGATTCGACAGGGCGTCACGGGGAGCTGTTTTTT
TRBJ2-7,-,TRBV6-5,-,CASSSTMSGEQYF,TGTGCCAGCAGTTCGACAATGAGTGGCGAGCAGTACTTC
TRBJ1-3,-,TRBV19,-,CASSKDQGKRNTIYF,TGTGCCAGTAGTAAGGACCAGGGGAAGCGAAACACCATATATTTT
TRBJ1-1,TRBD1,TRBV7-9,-,CASSDRVSPPDTEAFF,TGTGCCAGCAGCGACAGGGTATCCCCCCCGGACACTGAAGCTTTCTTT
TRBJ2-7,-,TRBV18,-,CASSTGMRVEQYF,TGTGCCAGCTCAACGGGCATGAGGGTCGAGCAGTACTTC
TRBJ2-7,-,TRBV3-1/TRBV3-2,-,CASSRQAYEQYF,TGTGCCAGCAGCCGCCAGGCTTACGAGCAGTACTTC
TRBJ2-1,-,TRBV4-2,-,CASSQLETGPLNEQFF,TGTGCCAGCAGCCAGTTGGAGACAGGTCCCCTCAATGAGCAGTTCTTC
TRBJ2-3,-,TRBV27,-,CASSYSGADTQYF,TGTGCCAGCAGTTATTCCGGGGCAGATACGCAGTATTTT
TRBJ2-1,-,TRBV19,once,CASSIGWGRDEQFF,TGTGCCAGTAGTATCGGGTGGGGGCGAGATGAGCAGTTCTTC
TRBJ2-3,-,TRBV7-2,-,CASSLLGVRTDTQYF,TGTGCCAGCAGCTTATTAGGGGTACGCACAGATACGCAGTATTTT
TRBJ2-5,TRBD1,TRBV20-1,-,CSALQGETQYF,TGCAGTGCCCTACAGGGGGAGACCCAGTACTTC
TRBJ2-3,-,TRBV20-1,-,CSARITDTQYF,TGCAGTGCTAGAATAACAGATACGCAGTATTTT
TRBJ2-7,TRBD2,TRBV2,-,CASSEELAGVRYEQYF,TGTGCCAGCAGTGAAGAACTAGCGGGAGTTCGGTACGAGCAGTACTTC
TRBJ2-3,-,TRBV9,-,CASSVGGGDTQYF,TGTGCCAGCAGCGTAGGAGGTGGGGATACGCAGTATTTT
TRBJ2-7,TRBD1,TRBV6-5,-,CASSYSRAGGFYEQYF,TGTGCCAGCAGTTACTCTCGGGCAGGGGGATTCTACGAGCAGTACTTC
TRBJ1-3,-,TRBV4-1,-,CASSPRGNRNTIYF,TGCGCCAGCAGCCCGAGGGGGAACCGAAACACCATATATTTT
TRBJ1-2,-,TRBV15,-,CATSPDSNYGYTF,TGTGCCACCAGCCCCGACAGTAACTATGGCTACACCTTC
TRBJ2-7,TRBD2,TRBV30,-,CAWNPPLERGAYEQYF,TGTGCCTGGAACCCCCCGTTGGAGCGGGGAGCCTACGAGCAGTACTTC
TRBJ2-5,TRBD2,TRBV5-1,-,CASSLVAGNQETQYF,TGCGCCAGCAGCTTGGTAGCGGGGAACCAAGAGACCCAGTACTTC
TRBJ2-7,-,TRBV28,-,CASFNSGYEQYF,TGTGCCAGCTTCAACTCAGGGTACGAGCAGTACTTC
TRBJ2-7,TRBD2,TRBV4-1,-,CASSQEPFSGATYEQYF,TGCGCCAGCAGCCAAGAGCCCTTTAGCGGGGCCACCTACGAGCAGTACTTC
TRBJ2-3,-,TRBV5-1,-,CASTRDSTDTQYF,TGCGCCAGCACCCGGGACTCAACAGATACGCAGTATTTT
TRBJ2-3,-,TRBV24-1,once,CATSDPGTPLTDTQYF,TGTGCCACCAGTGACCCCGGGACTCCTTTAACAGATACGCAGTATTTT
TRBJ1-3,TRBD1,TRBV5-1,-,CASSVDRAGNTIYF,TGCGCCAGCAGCGTGGACAGGGCTGGAAACACCATATATTTT
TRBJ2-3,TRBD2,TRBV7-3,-,CASRDSGSPQYF,TGTGCCAGCAGGGATAGCGGGTCGCCGCAGTATTTT
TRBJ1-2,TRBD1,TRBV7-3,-,CASSSQGDGRYGYTF,TGTGCCAGCAGCTCACAGGGGGACGGTCGCTATGGCTACACCTTC
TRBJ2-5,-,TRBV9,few,CASSVKLDSQETQYF,TGTGCCAGCAGCGTTAAATTGGACAGCCAAGAGACCCAGTACTTC
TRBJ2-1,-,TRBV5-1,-,CASTPRPGALNEQFF,TGCGCCAGCACCCCCCGACCAGGGGCACTCAATGAGCAGTTCTTC
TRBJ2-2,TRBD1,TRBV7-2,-,CASRDRDLPGELFF,TGTGCCAGCAGAGACAGGGATCTCCCCGGGGAGCTGTTTTTT
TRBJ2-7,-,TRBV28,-,CASSLTGQGSSYEQYF,TGTGCCAGCAGCCTCACCGGCCAGGGCTCCTCCTACGAGCAGTACTTC
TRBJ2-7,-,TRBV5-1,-,CASRRDTLSYEQYF,TGCGCCAGCAGGAGGGACACTCTCTCCTACGAGCAGTACTTC
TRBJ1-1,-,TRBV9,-,CASSVTQGGGEAFF,TGTGCCAGCAGCGTGACACAGGGCGGCGGTGAAGCTTTCTTT
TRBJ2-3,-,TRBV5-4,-,CASSWTGVPRADTQYF,TGTGCCAGCAGCTGGACGGGGGTTCCCAGGGCAGATACGCAGTATTTT
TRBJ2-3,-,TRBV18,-,CASSPTRSTDTQYF,TGTGCCAGCTCACCAACTCGAAGCACAGATACGCAGTATTTT
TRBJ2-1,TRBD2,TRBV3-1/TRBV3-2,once,CASSQVHSSGGANAEQFF,TGTGCCAGCAGCCAAGTACACTCTAGCGGGGGGGCCAACGCTGAGCAGTTCTTC
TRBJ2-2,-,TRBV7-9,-,CASSLGHTNTGELFF,TGTGCCAGCAGCTTGGGACACACGAACACCGGGGAGCTGTTTTTT
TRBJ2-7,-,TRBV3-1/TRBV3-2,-,CASSFSSYEQYF,TGTGCCAGCAGTTTCAGCTCCTACGAGCAGTACTTC
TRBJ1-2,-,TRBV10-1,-,CASRRGPSRGYTF,TGCGCCAGTCGCCGAGGGCCATCAAGGGGCTACACCTTC